The sequence of this TCR beta chain was determined in a study of molecular identifiers for immune sequencing clone quantification. Germline values: CDR1 MDHEN, CDR2 SYDVKM. Germline trimming cut 4 bases from V and 1 base from J; bases unmatched to any gene: 6. The CDR3 is made up of 15 amino acids. CD8+CD4-CCR7+CD45RA+ sorting gave the naive CD8 T cells. One entry per CDR3 protein results from TCRdb running MiXCR on the PCR reads. This sample yields some 590,000 distinct CDR3 sequences, of which roughly 27% are seen a single time; 0.7% to 0.95% belongs to the top ten. This clonotype was seen at least ten times.

This receptor was obtained from a human donor in good health. Some libraries in this study had Jurkat cell RNA spiked in. Sequencing was performed on naive CD8+ T cells from blood, with Jurkat cell RNA spiked in. Stated subset: FACS-sorted CD8+CD4-CCR7+CD45RA+ naive T cells. The gene calls are TRBV28 and TRBJ2-7; TRBD1 matches 8 bases. This CDR3 is CASSYGQGSSYEQYF. Written as DNA, the CDR3 is TGTGCCAGCAGTTACGGACAGGGTTCGTCCTACGAGCAGTACTTC.